This is a list of T cell receptor beta chains from one sample in a study of T cell changes during pregnancy in multiple sclerosis. Measured with immunoSEQ multiplex PCR; TCRdb has only the in-frame clones, and not every one. The profile shows about 56,000 clones, approximately 90% of them singletons. The sample in question was CD4+ T cells from peripheral blood mononuclear cells, obtained in the second trimester of pregnancy. The receptors originated from a female donor with multiple sclerosis, enrolled in a pregnancy study. CDR3s include the opening cysteine and the closing phenylalanine or tryptophan. Fields, in order: V gene, D gene, J gene, clone size, CDR3 protein, CDR3 DNA. D genes are given only for firm matches. Not all rows give a size; the values are once, few, many and, for expanded clones, a class.

>TRBV7-3|.|TRBJ2-5|.
CASSLTGRRGGETQYF
TGTGCCAGCAGCTTAACGGGTCGGAGGGGCGGGGAGACCCAGTACTTC
>TRBV11-2|.|TRBJ2-1|.
CASRSIPRARGFNEQFF
TGTGCCAGCAGATCTATCCCCCGGGCCCGGGGGTTCAATGAGCAGTTCTTC
>TRBV10-3|.|TRBJ1-1|.
CAISDPGAENTEAFF
TGTGCCATCAGTGACCCAGGGGCAGAGAACACTGAAGCTTTCTTT
>TRBV2|TRBD1|TRBJ1-5|.
CASRGWDRGNQPQHF
TGTGCCAGCAGGGGGTGGGACAGGGGCAATCAGCCCCAGCATTTT
>TRBV15|.|TRBJ2-3|once
CATSSGVSTDTQYF
TGTGCCACCAGCAGCGGGGTAAGCACAGATACGCAGTATTTT
>TRBV18|.|TRBJ2-7|.
CASSPPRAGAEQYF
TGTGCCAGCTCACCCCCCCGAGCAGGGGCCGAGCAGTACTTC
>TRBV15|.|TRBJ2-1|.
CATTRGGQGYNEQFF
TGTGCCACCACACGGGGGGGACAGGGTTACAATGAGCAGTTCTTC
>TRBV6-5|TRBD2|TRBJ2-5|.
CASSTGGETQYF
TGTGCCAGCAGTACGGGGGGAGAGACCCAGTACTTC
>TRBV2|TRBD2|TRBJ2-3|.
CASKASGGTWDTQYF
TGTGCCAGCAAGGCTAGCGGGGGGACCTGGGATACGCAGTATTTT
>TRBV5-1|.|TRBJ1-5|.
CASSEDGGDQPQHF
TGCGCCAGCAGCGAGGATGGAGGGGATCAGCCCCAGCATTTT
>TRBV9|TRBD1|TRBJ2-2|.
CASSTGTGETGELFF
TGTGCCAGCAGCACCGGGACAGGGGAAACCGGGGAGCTGTTTTTT
>TRBV7-9|.|TRBJ1-3|.
CASSSTVSRNTIYF
TGTGCCAGCAGCTCGACAGTATCCAGAAACACCATATATTTT
>TRBV6-5|.|TRBJ2-5|.
CASGRRGETQYF
TGTGCCAGCGGTCGCAGGGGAGAGACCCAGTACTTC
>TRBV18|TRBD1|TRBJ2-7|.
CASSPGTGGTYEQYF
TGTGCCAGCTCACCCGGGACAGGGGGCACCTACGAGCAGTACTTC
>TRBV5-8|.|TRBJ1-4|.
CASSPSGPAGEKLFF
TGTGCCAGCAGCCCCTCAGGGCCGGCAGGGGAAAAACTGTTTTTT
>TRBV28|.|TRBJ1-5|.
CASRPGTTYQPQHF
TGTGCCAGCCGTCCAGGGACAACCTATCAGCCCCAGCATTTT
>TRBV29-1|.|TRBJ1-1|.
CSVGTDRMNTEAFF
TGCAGCGTTGGGACTGACCGAATGAACACTGAAGCTTTCTTT
>TRBV29-1|.|TRBJ1-1|.
CSVAAGTTNTEAFF
TGCAGCGTTGCGGCAGGGACTACGAACACTGAAGCTTTCTTT
>TRBV5-4|TRBD1|TRBJ1-6|.
CASSLPGQGQISPLHF
TGTGCCAGCAGCTTACCGGGACAGGGGCAAATTTCACCCCTCCACTTT
>TRBV12-5|TRBD1|TRBJ2-7|.
CASGTFLPFTGQGMNGEQYF
TGTGCTAGTGGGACATTCCTCCCTTTTACGGGACAGGGGATGAATGGCGAGCAGTACTTC
>TRBV23-1|.|TRBJ2-7|once
CASTQTKVQVYEQYF
TGCGCCAGCACTCAAACGAAGGTACAGGTCTACGAGCAGTACTTC
>TRBV5-1|.|TRBJ1-3|.
CASSQDSLNSGNTIYF
TGCGCCAGCAGCCAGGACAGTCTTAACTCTGGAAACACCATATATTTT
>TRBV30|.|TRBJ1-2|once
CAWSSGAAGNYGYTF
TGTGCCTGGAGTTCCGGTGCGGCAGGGAACTATGGCTACACCTTC
>TRBV5-1|.|TRBJ1-2|.
CASSSGQDYGYTF
TGCGCCAGCAGCTCAGGGCAGGACTATGGCTACACCTTC
>TRBV19|.|TRBJ1-2|.
CASSPTGNTNYGYTF
TGTGCCAGTAGTCCAACAGGGAATACTAACTATGGCTACACCTTC
>TRBV5-1|.|TRBJ1-4|.
CASSLSSYPGEKLFF
TGCGCCAGCAGCTTGAGTAGCTACCCGGGGGAAAAACTGTTTTTT
>TRBV19|.|TRBJ2-7|once
CASSIRSTKPEQYF
TGTGCCAGTAGTATAAGGTCCACTAAACCCGAGCAGTACTTC
>TRBV5-1|TRBD2|TRBJ2-7|.
CASSPHLASGTSYEQYF
TGCGCCAGCAGCCCCCATTTGGCTAGCGGGACCTCCTACGAGCAGTACTTC
>TRBV14|.|TRBJ1-3|.
CASSQDLASSGNTIYF
TGTGCCAGCAGCCAAGATCTGGCCAGCTCTGGAAACACCATATATTTT
>TRBV9|TRBD2|TRBJ2-6|.
CASSPTGGFNSGANVLTF
TGTGCCAGCAGCCCCACGGGAGGGTTCAATTCTGGGGCCAACGTCCTGACTTTC
>TRBV5-4|.|TRBJ1-1|.
CASSSSINTEAFF
TGTGCCAGCAGCTCCTCTATCAACACTGAAGCTTTCTTT
>TRBV5-1|TRBD2|TRBJ2-3|.
CASSRSGRAYTDTQYF
TGCGCCAGCAGCCGTAGCGGGAGGGCCTACACAGATACGCAGTATTTT
>TRBV5-4|TRBD2|TRBJ2-3|.
CASSREGHGTDTQYF
TGTGCCAGCAGCCGGGAGGGCCATGGCACAGATACGCAGTATTTT
>TRBV7-8|.|TRBJ1-5|.
CASSPIGGINQPQHF
TGTGCCAGCAGCCCGATTGGGGGCATCAATCAGCCCCAGCATTTT
>TRBV5-4|.|TRBJ2-3|.
CASSTGPVVTDTQYF
TGTGCCAGCAGCACAGGACCGGTGGTTACAGATACGCAGTATTTT
>TRBV19|TRBD2|TRBJ2-3|.
CASSKTSGAADTQYF
TGTGCCAGTAGTAAGACTAGCGGAGCGGCAGATACGCAGTATTTT
>TRBV6-6|.|TRBJ1-3|.
CASSFRGEGGNTIYF
TGTGCCAGCAGTTTCAGGGGAGAGGGTGGAAACACCATATATTTT